The clone carrying this T cell receptor beta chain is a singleton in its sample. This CDR3 region has 11 residues. V lost 3 bases and J lost 4, with 3 bases in between. Germline CDR1 reads DFQATT; CDR2 reads SNEGSKA (reference sequence). This entry comes from a study of blood T cell repertoires in COVID-19. Authors' processing steps: Quantification of nucleated cells was approximated via reference gene primer amplification. The method was immunoSEQ multiplex PCR; TCRdb's version includes in-frame clones alone and lacks a portion of them. The V and J calls and clone size were taken over from that table, and D and trimming were inferred from the DNA. The table shows roughly 380,000 clones, with more than 70% occurring only once.

The specimen sequenced was peripheral blood. The rearrangement uses TRBV20-1 and TRBJ2-2, with D uncertain. This receptor was identified in an older woman with COVID-19, enrolled during active disease. The CDR3 spells CSARATGELFF. The CDR3 DNA follows: TGCAGTGCTAGGGCCACCGGGGAGCTGTTTTTT.